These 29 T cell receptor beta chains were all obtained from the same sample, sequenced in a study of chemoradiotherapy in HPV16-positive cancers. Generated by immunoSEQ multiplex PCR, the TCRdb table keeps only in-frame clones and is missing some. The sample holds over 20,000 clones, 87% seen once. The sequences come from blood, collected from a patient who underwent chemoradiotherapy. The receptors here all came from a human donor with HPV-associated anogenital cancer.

The CDR3 protein is CASSQDGGKGAYEQYF. DNA for the CDR3: TGCGCCAGCAGCCAAGATGGGGGGAAGGGGGCCTACGAGCAGTACTTC. The chain carries TRBV4-3 and TRBJ2-7; the D gene could be TRBD1 or TRBD2 (6 bases each). Germline V gives CDR1 LGHNA, CDR2 YSLEER. The CDR3 extends over 16 amino acids. The germline V and J ends were trimmed by 0 bases and 2 bases, with 14 bases remaining between them.

CDR3 DNA: TGTGCCAGCAGTGGTAGTACAGGGATAGAGACCCAGTACTTC. Translated: CASSGSTGIETQYF. The gene calls are TRBV6-1 and TRBJ2-5, with D perhaps matching TRBD1 (6 bases). Trimming stripped 4 bases from V and 4 bases from J, with 13 bases between. Per germline, CDR1 MNHNS and CDR2 SASEGT. The CDR3 extends over 14 amino acids.

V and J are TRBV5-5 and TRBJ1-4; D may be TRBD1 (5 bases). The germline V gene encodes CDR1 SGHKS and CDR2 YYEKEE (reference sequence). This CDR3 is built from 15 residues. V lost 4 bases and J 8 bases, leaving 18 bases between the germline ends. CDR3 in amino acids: CASSLGTAPGEKLFF. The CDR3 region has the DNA TGTGCCAGCAGCCTGGGGACCGCCCCGGGGGAAAAACTGTTTTTT. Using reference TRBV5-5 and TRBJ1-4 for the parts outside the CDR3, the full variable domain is DAGVTQSPTHLIKTRGQQVTLRCSPISGHKSVSWYQQVLGQGPQFIFQYYEKEERGRGNFPDRFSARQFPNYSSELNVNALLLGDSALYLCASSLGTAPGEKLFFGSGTQLSVL.

The CDR3 DNA reads TGTGCCAGCACTTCCGGGACAGGGCGTGAAAAACTGTTTTTT. As protein: CASTSGTGREKLFF. This chain links TRBV7-9 with TRBJ1-4; 9 bases agree with TRBD1. There are 14 residues in the CDR3. Germline V gene data show CDR1 as SEHNR and CDR2 as FQNEAQ (reference sequence). V trimming: 7 bases; J trimming: 7 bases; junction bases outside the gene matches: 7.

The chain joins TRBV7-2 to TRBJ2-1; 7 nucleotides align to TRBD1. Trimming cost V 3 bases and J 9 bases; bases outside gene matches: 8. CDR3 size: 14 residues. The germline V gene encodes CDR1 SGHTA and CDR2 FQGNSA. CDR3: CASSFEGTVTEQFF. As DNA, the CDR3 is TGTGCCAGCAGCTTCGAGGGGACAGTCACTGAGCAGTTCTTC.

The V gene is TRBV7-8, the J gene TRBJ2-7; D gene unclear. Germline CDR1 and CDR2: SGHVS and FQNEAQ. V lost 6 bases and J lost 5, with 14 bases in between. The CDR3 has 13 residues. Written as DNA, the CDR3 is TGTGCCAGCAGACTTGGCTCGAGCGACGAGCAGTACTTC. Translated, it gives CASRLGSSDEQYF. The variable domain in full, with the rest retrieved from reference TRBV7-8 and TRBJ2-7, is GAGVSQSPRYKVAKRGQDVALRCDPISGHVSLFWYQQALGQGPEFLTYFQNEAQLDKSGLPSDRFFAERPEGSVSTLKIQRTQQEDSAVYLCASRLGSSDEQYFGPGTRLTVT.

DNA of the CDR3: TGTGCCAGCAGCTCGGGACAGGGTAATTCACCCCTCCACTTT. Translation: CASSSGQGNSPLHF. V and J are TRBV7-6 and TRBJ1-6; TRBD1 matches 9 bases. In germline, CDR1 is SGHVS, CDR2 FNYEAQ. The CDR3 has 14 amino acids. Unmatched junction bases numbered 1, after V lost 4 bases and J lost 6 bases.

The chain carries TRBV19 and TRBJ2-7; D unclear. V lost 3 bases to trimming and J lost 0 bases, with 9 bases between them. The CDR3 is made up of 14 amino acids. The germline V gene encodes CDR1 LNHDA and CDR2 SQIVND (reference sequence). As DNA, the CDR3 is TGTGCCAGTAGTATCTCCAGGAGCTCCTACGAGCAGTACTTC. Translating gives CASSISRSSYEQYF.

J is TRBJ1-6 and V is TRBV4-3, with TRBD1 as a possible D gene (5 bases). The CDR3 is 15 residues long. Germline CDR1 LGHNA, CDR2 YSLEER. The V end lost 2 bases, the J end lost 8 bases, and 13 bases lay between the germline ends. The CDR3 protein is CASSQSSGGYSPLHF. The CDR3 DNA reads TGCGCCAGCAGCCAAAGTTCGGGGGGTTATTCACCCCTCCACTTT.

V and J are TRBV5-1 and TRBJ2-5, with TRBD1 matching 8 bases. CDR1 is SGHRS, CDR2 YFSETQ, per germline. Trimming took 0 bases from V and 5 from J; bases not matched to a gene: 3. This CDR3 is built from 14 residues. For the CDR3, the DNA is TGCGCCAGCAGCTTGGACAGGGGGGATGAGACCCAGTACTTC. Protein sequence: CASSLDRGDETQYF. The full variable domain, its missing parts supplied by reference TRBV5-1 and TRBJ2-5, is KAGVTQTPRYLIKTRGQQVTLSCSPISGHRSVSWYQQTPGQGLQFLFEYFSETQRNKGNFPGRFSGRQFSNSRSEMNVSTLELGDSALYLCASSLDRGDETQYFGPGTRLLVL.

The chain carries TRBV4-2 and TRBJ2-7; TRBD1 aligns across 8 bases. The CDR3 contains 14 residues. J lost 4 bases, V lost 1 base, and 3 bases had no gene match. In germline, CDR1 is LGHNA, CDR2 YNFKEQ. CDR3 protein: CASSQARGPYEQYF. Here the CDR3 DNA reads TGTGCCAGCAGCCAAGCCAGGGGGCCTTACGAGCAGTACTTC.

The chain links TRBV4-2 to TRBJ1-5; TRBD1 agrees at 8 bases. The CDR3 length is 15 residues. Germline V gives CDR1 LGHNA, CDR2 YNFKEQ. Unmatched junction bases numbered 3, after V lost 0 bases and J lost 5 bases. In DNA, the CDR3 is TGTGCCAGCAGCCAAGAACAGGGGGTAGATCAGCCCCAGCATTTT. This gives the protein CASSQEQGVDQPQHF.

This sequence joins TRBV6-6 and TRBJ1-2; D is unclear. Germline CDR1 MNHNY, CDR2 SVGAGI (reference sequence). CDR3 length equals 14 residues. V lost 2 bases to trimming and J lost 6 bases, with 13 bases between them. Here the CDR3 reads CASSYDVAVNGYTF. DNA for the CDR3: TGTGCCAGCAGTTACGATGTGGCGGTAAATGGCTACACCTTC.

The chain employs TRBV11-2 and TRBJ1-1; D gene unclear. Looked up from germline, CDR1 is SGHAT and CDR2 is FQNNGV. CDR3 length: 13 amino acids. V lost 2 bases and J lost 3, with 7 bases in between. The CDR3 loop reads CASSLTGYTEAFF. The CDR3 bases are TGTGCCAGCAGCTTAACCGGTTACACTGAAGCTTTCTTT.

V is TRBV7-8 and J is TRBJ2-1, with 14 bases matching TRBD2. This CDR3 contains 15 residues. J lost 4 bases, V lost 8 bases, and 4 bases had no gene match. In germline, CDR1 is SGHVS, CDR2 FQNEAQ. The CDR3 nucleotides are TGTGCCAGCCAAAGACTAGCGGGGGGGTACAATGAGCAGTTCTTC. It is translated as CASQRLAGGYNEQFF.

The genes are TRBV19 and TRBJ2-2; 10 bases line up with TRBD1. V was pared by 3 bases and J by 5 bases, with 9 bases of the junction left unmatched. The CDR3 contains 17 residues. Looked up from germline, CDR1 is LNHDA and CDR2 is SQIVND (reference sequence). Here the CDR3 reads CASSITSGTGETGELFF. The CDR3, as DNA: TGTGCCAGTAGTATCACATCCGGGACAGGGGAGACCGGGGAGCTGTTTTTT.

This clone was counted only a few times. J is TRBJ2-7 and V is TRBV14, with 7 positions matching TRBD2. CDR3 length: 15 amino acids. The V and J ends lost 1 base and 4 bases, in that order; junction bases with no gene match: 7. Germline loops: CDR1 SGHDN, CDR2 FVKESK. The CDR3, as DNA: TGTGCCAGCAGCCAAGTGGGATACGGGGGGTACGAGCAGTACTTC. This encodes CASSQVGYGGYEQYF.

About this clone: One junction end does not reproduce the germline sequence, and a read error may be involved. DNA of the CDR3: TGTGCCGGCAGGGACAGGGGGAACGAGCAGTACTTC. This translates into CAGRDRGNEQYF. The genes are TRBV2 and TRBJ2-7; 11 bases map to TRBD1. Germline V gene lookup returns CDR1 SNHLY and CDR2 FYNNEI. CDR3 length: 12 residues.

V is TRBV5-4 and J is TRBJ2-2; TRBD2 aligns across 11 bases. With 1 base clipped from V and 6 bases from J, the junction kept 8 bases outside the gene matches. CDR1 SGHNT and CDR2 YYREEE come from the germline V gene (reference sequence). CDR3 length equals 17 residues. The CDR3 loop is CASSLSLAGGSAGELFF. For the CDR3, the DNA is TGTGCCAGCAGCTTGAGTCTAGCGGGAGGTAGCGCCGGGGAGCTGTTTTTT.

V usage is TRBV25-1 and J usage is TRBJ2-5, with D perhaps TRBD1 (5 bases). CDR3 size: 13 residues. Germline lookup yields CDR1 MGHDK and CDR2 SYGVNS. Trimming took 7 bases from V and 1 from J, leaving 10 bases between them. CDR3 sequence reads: CASTPQGQETQYF. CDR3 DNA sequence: TGTGCCAGCACCCCCCAGGGCCAAGAGACCCAGTACTTC.

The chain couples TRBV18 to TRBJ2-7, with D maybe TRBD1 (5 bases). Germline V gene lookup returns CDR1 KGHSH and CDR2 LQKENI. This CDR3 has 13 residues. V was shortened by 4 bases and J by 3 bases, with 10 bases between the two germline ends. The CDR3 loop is CASSRGRGYEQYF. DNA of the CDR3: TGTGCCAGCTCACGGGGAAGGGGCTACGAGCAGTACTTC.

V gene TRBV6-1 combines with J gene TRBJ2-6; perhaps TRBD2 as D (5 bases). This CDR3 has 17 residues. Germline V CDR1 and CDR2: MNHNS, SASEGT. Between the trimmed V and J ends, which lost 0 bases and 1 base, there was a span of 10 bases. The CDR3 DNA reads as TGTGCCAGCAGTGAAGCATTGCGGGTTTCTGGGGCCAACGTCCTGACTTTC. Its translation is CASSEALRVSGANVLTF.

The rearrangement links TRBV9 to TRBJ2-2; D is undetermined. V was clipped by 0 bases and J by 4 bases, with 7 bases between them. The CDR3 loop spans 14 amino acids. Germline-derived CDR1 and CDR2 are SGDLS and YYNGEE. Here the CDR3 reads CASSVEVGTGELFF. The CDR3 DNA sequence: TGTGCCAGCAGCGTAGAAGTGGGCACCGGGGAGCTGTTTTTT.

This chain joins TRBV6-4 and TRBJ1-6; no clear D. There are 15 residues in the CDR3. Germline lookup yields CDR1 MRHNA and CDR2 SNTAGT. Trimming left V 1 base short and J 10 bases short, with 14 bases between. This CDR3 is CASSDFWGGGSPLHF. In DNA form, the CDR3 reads TGTGCCAGCAGTGACTTCTGGGGAGGTGGCTCACCCCTCCACTTT.

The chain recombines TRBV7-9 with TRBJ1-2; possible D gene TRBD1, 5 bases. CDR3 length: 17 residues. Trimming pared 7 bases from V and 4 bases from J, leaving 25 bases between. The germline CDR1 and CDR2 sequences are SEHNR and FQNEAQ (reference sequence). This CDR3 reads CASKRSQGATQGYGYTF. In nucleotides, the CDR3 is TGTGCCAGCAAACGCTCGCAGGGAGCTACCCAGGGCTATGGCTACACCTTC.

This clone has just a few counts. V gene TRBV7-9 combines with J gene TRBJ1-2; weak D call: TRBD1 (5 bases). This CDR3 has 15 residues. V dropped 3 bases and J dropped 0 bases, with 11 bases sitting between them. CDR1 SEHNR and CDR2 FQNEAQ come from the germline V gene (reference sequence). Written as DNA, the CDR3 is TGTGCCAGCAGCTTCACGGGGCGGACTAACTATGGCTACACCTTC. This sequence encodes CASSFTGRTNYGYTF.

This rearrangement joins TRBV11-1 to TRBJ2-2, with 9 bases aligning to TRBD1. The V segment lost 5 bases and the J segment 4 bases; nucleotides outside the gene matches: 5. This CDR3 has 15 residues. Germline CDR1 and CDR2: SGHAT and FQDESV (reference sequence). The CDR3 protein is CASSLQGAGTGELFF. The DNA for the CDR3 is TGTGCCAGCAGCCTACAGGGGGCCGGCACCGGGGAGCTGTTTTTT.

The CDR3 coding sequence is TGCGCCAGCAGCCCCGGGTTAAGTACGAGGACTGAAGCTTTCTTT. It specifies CASSPGLSTRTEAFF. The chain has TRBV5-1 and TRBJ1-1; no firm D call. Deletions cut 4 bases from V and 5 bases from J, with 18 bases between. Germline V lookup: CDR1 SGHRS, CDR2 YFSETQ. This CDR3 has 15 amino acids.

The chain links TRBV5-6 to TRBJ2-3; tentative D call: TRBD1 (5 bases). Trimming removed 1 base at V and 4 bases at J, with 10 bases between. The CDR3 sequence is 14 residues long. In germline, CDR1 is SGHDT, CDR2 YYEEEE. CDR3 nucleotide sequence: TGTGCCAGCAGCTTGAGGCAGGGCCCAGATACGCAGTATTTT. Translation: CASSLRQGPDTQYF.